The clone carrying this TCR beta chain occurred a few times. These data are taken from a study of T cell repertoires in cytomegalovirus infection. CDR3 length: 15 residues. V lost 4 bases, J lost 2 bases, and 15 bases lay in between. Germline CDR1 and CDR2: SGHTA and FQGNSA. MiXCR, applied by TCRdb to the reads, yields one record per CDR3 protein. Here the sample spans around 170,000 distinct CDR3 sequences, approximately 17% being singletons. What was sequenced was CD8+ T cells from PBMCs. This TCR came from a human donor in good health (CMV status not recorded). Some clones in this sample may be carry-over from other donors' samples. This sequence joins TRBV7-2 and TRBJ2-7; D is uncertain. In DNA, the CDR3 is TGTGCCAGCAGCTCCTCGCCGGGCACCACCTACGAGCAGTACTTC. Its protein product is CASSSSPGTTYEQYF.